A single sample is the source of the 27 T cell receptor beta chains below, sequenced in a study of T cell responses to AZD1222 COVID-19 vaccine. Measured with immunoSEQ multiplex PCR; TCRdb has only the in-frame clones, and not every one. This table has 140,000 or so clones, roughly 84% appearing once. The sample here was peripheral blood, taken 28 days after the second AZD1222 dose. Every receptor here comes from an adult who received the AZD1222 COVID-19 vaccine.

CDR3 sequence reads: CASILVDTQYF. DNA for the CDR3: TGTGCCAGCATACTGGTAGATACGCAGTATTTT. This chain links TRBV7-9 with TRBJ2-3; D not resolved. The V end was cut by 7 bases, the J end by 5 bases, with 7 bases between. The CDR3 has 11 residues. CDR1 and CDR2 from the germline V gene are SEHNR and FQNEAQ (reference sequence).

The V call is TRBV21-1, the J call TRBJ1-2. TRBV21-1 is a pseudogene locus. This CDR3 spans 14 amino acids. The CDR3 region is CASSKASTNYGYTF. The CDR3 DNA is TGTGCCAGCAGCAAAGCTTCTACCAACTATGGCTACACCTTC.

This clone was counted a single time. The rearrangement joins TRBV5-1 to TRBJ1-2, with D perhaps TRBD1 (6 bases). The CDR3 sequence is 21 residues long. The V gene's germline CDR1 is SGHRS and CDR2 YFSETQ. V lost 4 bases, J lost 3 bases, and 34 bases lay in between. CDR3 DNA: TGCGCCAGCAGCATCGGCACAGGGAAGGTGGCCGGCACTGGCGGTTACTATGGCTACACCTTC. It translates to CASSIGTGKVAGTGGYYGYTF.

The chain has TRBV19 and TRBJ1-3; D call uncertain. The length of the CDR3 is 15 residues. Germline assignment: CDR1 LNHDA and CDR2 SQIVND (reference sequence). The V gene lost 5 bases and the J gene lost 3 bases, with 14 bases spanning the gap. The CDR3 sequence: CASSSVEGFGNTIYF. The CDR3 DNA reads TGTGCCAGTAGTTCAGTAGAAGGGTTTGGAAACACCATATATTTT.

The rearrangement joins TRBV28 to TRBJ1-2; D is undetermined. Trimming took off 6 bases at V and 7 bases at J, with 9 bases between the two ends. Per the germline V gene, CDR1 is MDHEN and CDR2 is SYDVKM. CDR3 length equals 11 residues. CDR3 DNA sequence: TGTGCCAGCAGCGCCCCTGGTGGCTACACCTTC. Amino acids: CASSAPGGYTF.

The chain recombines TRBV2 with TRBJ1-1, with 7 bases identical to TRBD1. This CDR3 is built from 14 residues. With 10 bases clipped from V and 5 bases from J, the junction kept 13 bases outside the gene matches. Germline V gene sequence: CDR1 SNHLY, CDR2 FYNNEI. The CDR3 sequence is CAIRRTDRETEAFF. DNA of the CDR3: TGTGCCATCCGCCGAACCGACAGGGAAACTGAAGCTTTCTTT.

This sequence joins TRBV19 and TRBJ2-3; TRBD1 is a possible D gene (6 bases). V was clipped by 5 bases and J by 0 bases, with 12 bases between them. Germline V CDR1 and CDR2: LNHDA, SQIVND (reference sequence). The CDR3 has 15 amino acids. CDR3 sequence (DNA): TGTGCCAGTAGTGTGCCCAGGGGTAGCACAGATACGCAGTATTTT. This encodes CASSVPRGSTDTQYF.

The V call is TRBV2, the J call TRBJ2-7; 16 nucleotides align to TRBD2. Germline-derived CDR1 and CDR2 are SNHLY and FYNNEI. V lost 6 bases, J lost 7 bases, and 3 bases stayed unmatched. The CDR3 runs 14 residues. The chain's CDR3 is CASRGLAGGREQYF. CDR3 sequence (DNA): TGTGCCAGCAGGGGACTAGCGGGAGGGAGGGAGCAGTACTTC.

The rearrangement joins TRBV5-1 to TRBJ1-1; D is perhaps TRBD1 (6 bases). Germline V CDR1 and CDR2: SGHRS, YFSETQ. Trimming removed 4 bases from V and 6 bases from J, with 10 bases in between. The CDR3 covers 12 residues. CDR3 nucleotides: TGCGCCAGCAGCCAACAGGGTCCTGAAGCTTTCTTT. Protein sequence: CASSQQGPEAFF.

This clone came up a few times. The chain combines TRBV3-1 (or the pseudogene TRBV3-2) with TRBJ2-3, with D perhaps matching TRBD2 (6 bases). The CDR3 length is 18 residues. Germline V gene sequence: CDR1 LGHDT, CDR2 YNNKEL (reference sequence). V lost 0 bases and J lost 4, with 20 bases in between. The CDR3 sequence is CASSQDLFRRGFPDTQYF. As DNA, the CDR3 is TGTGCCAGCAGCCAAGATCTATTTCGGCGGGGTTTCCCAGATACGCAGTATTTT.

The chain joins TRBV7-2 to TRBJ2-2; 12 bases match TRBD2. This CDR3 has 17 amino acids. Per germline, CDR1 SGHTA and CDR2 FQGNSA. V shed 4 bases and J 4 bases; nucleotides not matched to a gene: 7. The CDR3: CASSYLAGGLVTGELFF. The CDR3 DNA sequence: TGTGCCAGCAGCTACCTAGCGGGGGGGCTGGTCACCGGGGAGCTGTTTTTT.

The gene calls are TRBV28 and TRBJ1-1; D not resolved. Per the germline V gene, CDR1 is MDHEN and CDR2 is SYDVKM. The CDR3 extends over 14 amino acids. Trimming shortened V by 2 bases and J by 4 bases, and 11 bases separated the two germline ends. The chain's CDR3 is CASSLSSAGTEAFF. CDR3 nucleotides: TGTGCCAGCAGTTTAAGTTCCGCGGGCACTGAAGCTTTCTTT.

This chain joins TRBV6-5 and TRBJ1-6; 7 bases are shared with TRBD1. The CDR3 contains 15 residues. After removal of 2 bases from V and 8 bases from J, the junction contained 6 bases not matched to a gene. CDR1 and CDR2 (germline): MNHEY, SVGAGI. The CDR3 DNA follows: TGTGCCAGCAGTTACGGGGGACAGATAGATTCACCCCTCCACTTT. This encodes CASSYGGQIDSPLHF.

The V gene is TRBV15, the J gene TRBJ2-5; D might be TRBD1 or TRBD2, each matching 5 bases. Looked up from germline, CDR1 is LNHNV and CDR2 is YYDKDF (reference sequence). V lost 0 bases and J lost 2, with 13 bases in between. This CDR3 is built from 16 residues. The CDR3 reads CATSRDRSGQQETQYF. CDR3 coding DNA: TGTGCCACCAGCAGAGATCGGAGCGGACAACAAGAGACCCAGTACTTC.

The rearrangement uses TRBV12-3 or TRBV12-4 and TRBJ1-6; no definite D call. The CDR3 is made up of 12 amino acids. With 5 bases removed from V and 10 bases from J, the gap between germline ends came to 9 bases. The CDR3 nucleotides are TGTGCCAGCAGTGGGATGGGGTCACCCCTCCACTTT. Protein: CASSGMGSPLHF.

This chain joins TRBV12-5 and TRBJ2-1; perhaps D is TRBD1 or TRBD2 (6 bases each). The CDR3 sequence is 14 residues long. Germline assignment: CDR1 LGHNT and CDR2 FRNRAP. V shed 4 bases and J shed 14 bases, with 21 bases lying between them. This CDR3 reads CASGSTRTVGSKFF. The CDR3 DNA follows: TGTGCTAGTGGTTCCACAAGGACAGTCGGGAGCAAGTTCTTC.

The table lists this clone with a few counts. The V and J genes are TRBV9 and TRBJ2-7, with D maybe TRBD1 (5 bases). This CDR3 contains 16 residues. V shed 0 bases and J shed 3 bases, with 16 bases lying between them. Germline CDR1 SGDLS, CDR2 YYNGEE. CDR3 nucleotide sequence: TGTGCCAGCAGCGTAGGGGGCTGGAGTGGGCTCTACGAGCAGTACTTC. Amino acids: CASSVGGWSGLYEQYF. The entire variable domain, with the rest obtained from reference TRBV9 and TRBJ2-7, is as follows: DSGVTQTPKHLITATGQRVTLRCSPRSGDLSVYWYQQSLDQGLQFLIQYYNGEERAKGNILERFSAQQFPDLHSELNLSSLELGDSALYFCASSVGGWSGLYEQYFGPGTRLTVT.

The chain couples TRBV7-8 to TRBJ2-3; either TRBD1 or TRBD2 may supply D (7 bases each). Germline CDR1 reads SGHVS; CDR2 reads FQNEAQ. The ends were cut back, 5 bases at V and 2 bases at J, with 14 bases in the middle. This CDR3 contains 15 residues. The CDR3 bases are TGTGCCAGCAGCATCAGCGGGACAGCCACAGATACGCAGTATTTT. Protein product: CASSISGTATDTQYF. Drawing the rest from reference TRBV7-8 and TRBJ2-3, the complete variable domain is GAGVSQSPRYKVAKRGQDVALRCDPISGHVSLFWYQQALGQGPEFLTYFQNEAQLDKSGLPSDRFFAERPEGSVSTLKIQRTQQEDSAVYLCASSISGTATDTQYFGPGTRLTVL.

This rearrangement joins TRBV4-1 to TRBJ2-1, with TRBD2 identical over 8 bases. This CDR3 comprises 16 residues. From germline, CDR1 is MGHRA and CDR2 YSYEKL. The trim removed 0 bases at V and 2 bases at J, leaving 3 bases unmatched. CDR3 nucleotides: TGCGCCAGCAGCCAAGATCCGGGGGGGACCTACAATGAGCAGTTCTTC. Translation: CASSQDPGGTYNEQFF.

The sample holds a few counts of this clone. CDR3 nucleotide sequence: TGTGCCAGCAGCCAAGATCTGGGGGGGGGAAATTCACCCCTCCACTTT. Amino acids: CASSQDLGGGNSPLHF. The J gene is TRBJ1-6, the V gene TRBV3-1 (or the pseudogene TRBV3-2); D is perhaps TRBD1 (5 bases). The CDR3 spans 16 residues. Trimming removed 0 bases from V and 7 bases from J, with 13 bases in between. Germline CDR1 reads LGHDT; CDR2 reads YNNKEL (reference sequence).

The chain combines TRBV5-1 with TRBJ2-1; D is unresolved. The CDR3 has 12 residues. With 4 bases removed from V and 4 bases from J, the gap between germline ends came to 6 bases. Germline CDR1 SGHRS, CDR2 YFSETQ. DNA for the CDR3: TGCGCCAGCAGCGTGGAGTACAATGAGCAGTTCTTC. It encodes CASSVEYNEQFF.

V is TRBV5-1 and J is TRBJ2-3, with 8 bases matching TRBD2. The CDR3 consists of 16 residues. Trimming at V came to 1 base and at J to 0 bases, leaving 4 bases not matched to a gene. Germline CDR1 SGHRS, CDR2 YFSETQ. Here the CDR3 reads CASSLLGGGSTDTQYF. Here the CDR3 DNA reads TGCGCCAGCAGCTTGCTCGGGGGGGGCAGCACAGATACGCAGTATTTT.

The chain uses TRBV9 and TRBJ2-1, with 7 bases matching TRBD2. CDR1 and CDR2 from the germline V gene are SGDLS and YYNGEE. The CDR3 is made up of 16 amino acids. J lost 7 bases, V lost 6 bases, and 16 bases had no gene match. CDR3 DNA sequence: TGTGCCAGCACCTCAAGATTAGCGGGTGGCCTAAATGAGCAGTTCTTC. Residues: CASTSRLAGGLNEQFF.

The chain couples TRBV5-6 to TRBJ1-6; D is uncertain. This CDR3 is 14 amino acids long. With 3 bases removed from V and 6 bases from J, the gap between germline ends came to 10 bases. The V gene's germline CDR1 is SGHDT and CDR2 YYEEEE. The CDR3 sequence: CASSSERGNSPLHF. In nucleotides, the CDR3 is TGTGCCAGCAGCTCCGAGAGAGGTAATTCACCCCTCCACTTT.

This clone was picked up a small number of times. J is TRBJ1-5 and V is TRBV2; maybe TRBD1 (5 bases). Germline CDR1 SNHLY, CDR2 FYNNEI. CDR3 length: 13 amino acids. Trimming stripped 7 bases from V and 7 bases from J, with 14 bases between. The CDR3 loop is CASMSQGGQPQHF. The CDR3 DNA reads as TGTGCCAGCATGAGTCAGGGCGGCCAGCCCCAGCATTTT. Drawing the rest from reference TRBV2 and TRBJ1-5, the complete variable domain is EPEVTQTPSHQVTQMGQEVILRCVPISNHLYFYWYRQILGQKVEFLVSFYNNEISEKSEIFDDQFSVERPDGSNFTLKIRSTKLEDSAMYFCASMSQGGQPQHFGDGTRLSIL.

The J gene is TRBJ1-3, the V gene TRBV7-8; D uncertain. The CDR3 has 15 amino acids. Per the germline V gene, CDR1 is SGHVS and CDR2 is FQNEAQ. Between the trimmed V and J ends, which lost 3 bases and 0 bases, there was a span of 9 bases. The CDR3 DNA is TGTGCCAGCAGCTTGCAGGCGGCCTCTGGAAACACCATATATTTT. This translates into CASSLQAASGNTIYF.

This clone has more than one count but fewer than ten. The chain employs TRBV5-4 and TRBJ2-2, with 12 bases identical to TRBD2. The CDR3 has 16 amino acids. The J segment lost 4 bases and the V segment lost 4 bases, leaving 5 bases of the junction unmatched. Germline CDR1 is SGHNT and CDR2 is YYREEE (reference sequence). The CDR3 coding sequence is TGTGCCAGCAGCCGGGGACTAGCGGGCTTCACCGGGGAGCTGTTTTTT. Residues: CASSRGLAGFTGELFF.